The sequence of this T cell receptor (beta chain) was determined in a study of T cells after somatic rescue of genetic block. Only in-frame clones appear in the TCRdb table, and some are missing; sequencing was by immunoSEQ multiplex PCR. The sample has 55,000 to 75,000 clones, about 90% seen once; the top ten hold 2.5% to 3.5%. V gave up 4 bases and J gave up 4 bases; unmatched junction bases: 3. Looked up from germline, CDR1 is MNHEY and CDR2 is SMNVEV (reference sequence). This CDR3 is built from 13 residues. Sequenced: peripheral blood mononuclear cells (PBMCs). This clonotype was obtained from a man aged 40-55 years. The V call is TRBV27, the J call TRBJ1-1; 7 nucleotides align to TRBD1. The CDR3 DNA follows: TGTGCCAGCAGTTACTCAGGGGGCACTGAAGCTTTCTTT. Translating it yields CASSYSGGTEAFF.